Listed here are 23 T cell receptor beta chains from one sample, sequenced in a study of blood T cell repertoires in COVID-19. The protocol was immunoSEQ multiplex PCR, while the TCRdb copy is restricted to in-frame clones and leaves out a portion. Of fewer than 400,000 clones listed, roughly nine tenths were seen once; the top ten hold less than 3%. Sequenced material: peripheral blood. The receptors originated from a woman in her 30s with COVID-19, enrolled during active disease.

This chain connects TRBV6-5 to TRBJ2-3; D gene uncertain. V lost 0 bases to trimming and J lost 0 bases, with 10 bases between them. This CDR3 region has 16 residues. Germline assignment: CDR1 MNHEY and CDR2 SVGAGI. CDR3 amino acids: CASSYSAETSTDTQYF. In DNA, the CDR3 is TGTGCCAGCAGTTACTCCGCGGAGACTAGCACAGATACGCAGTATTTT.

The chain is built from TRBV27 and TRBJ2-6; 14 bases are shared with TRBD2. V lost 6 bases to trimming and J lost 0 bases; unmatched junction nucleotides: 7. This CDR3 is 19 amino acids long. Per the germline V gene, CDR1 is MNHEY and CDR2 is SMNVEV (reference sequence). The CDR3 DNA reads TGTGCCAGCAGGGGGACTAGCGGGAGAATGGCCTCTGGGGCCAACGTCCTGACTTTC. Its translation is CASRGTSGRMASGANVLTF.

The CDR3 reads CASSLTGTYEQYF. CDR3 sequence (DNA): TGTGCCAGCAGTTTAACCGGGACCTACGAGCAGTACTTC. The chain employs TRBV28 and TRBJ2-7; the D gene is possibly TRBD2 (5 bases). The CDR3 loop spans 13 amino acids. Trimming removed 2 bases at V and 2 bases at J, with 7 bases between. Germline-derived CDR1 and CDR2 are MDHEN and SYDVKM.

The chain carries TRBV5-8 and TRBJ1-1; D possibly corresponds to TRBD1 (6 bases). Trimming stripped 3 bases from V and 9 bases from J, with 15 bases between. In germline, CDR1 is SGHTS, CDR2 YDEGEE. CDR3 length equals 13 residues. CDR3 coding DNA: TGTGCCAGCAGCTCTCCAGCACAGGGTAAAGCTTTCTTT. Its translation: CASSSPAQGKAFF.

The CDR3 loop reads CASSSDRGLGNTIYF. For the CDR3, the DNA is TGTGCCAGCAGCTCGGACAGGGGTCTTGGAAACACCATATATTTT. The rearrangement links TRBV5-5 to TRBJ1-3; 9 bases match TRBD1. V was pared by 3 bases and J by 3 bases, with 4 bases of the junction left unmatched. Per germline, CDR1 SGHKS and CDR2 YYEKEE (reference sequence). CDR3 size: 15 residues. Complete variable domain (other parts from reference TRBV5-5 and TRBJ1-3): DAGVTQSPTHLIKTRGQQVTLRCSPISGHKSVSWYQQVLGQGPQFIFQYYEKEERGRGNFPDRFSARQFPNYSSELNVNALLLGDSALYLCASSSDRGLGNTIYFGEGSWLTVV.

The rearrangement uses TRBV28 and TRBJ2-7; tentative D call: TRBD1 (5 bases). Deletions cut 8 bases from V and 2 bases from J, with 16 bases between. The CDR3 totals 14 residues. Germline assignment: CDR1 MDHEN and CDR2 SYDVKM. CDR3 residues: CASHGALRTYEQYF. The CDR3 DNA reads TGTGCCAGCCATGGGGCCTTGAGGACCTACGAGCAGTACTTC.

This clone has only one observation. The chain uses TRBV4-1 and TRBJ1-1; D is unresolved. Germline CDR1 is MGHRA and CDR2 is YSYEKL. Trimming cost V 3 bases and J 2 bases, with 10 bases left between them. This CDR3 is built from 14 residues. Written as DNA, the CDR3 is TGCGCCAGCAGCCACCCGGGTGTTAACACTGAAGCTTTCTTT. Its protein is CASSHPGVNTEAFF.

This clone appeared once. V and J are TRBV7-2 and TRBJ2-1; the D gene is possibly TRBD2 (6 bases). Germline CDR1 is SGHTA and CDR2 is FQGNSA. V lost 4 bases and J lost 0, with 13 bases in between. This CDR3 comprises 16 residues. The DNA for the CDR3 is TGTGCCAGCAGCTCCTTTCTAGCGAACTCCTACAATGAGCAGTTCTTC. Translated: CASSSFLANSYNEQFF.

J is TRBJ1-2 and V is TRBV15; tentatively, D is TRBD1 (5 bases). The germline V and J ends were trimmed by 3 bases and 4 bases, with 18 bases remaining between them. The germline gives CDR1 LNHNV, CDR2 YYDKDF (reference sequence). This CDR3 contains 16 residues. In DNA, the CDR3 is TGTGCCACCAGCAGGTCGGGCAGGGATTTTCGCTATGGCTACACCTTC. This encodes CATSRSGRDFRYGYTF.

This clone was counted a single time. The chain joins TRBV18 to TRBJ1-1; 8 bases are a match to TRBD1. The V and J ends lost 2 bases and 5 bases, in that order; junction bases with no gene match: 4. Per the germline V gene, CDR1 is KGHSH and CDR2 is LQKENI. The CDR3 length is 14 residues. Here the CDR3 DNA reads TGTGCCAGCTCACCAGTCAGGGGGCGGACTGAAGCTTTCTTT. It yields the protein CASSPVRGRTEAFF.

The chain is built from TRBV19 and TRBJ2-6; 9 positions match TRBD1. V dropped 4 bases and J dropped 4; count of bases not matched to a gene: 2. The germline V gene encodes CDR1 LNHDA and CDR2 SQIVND (reference sequence). The CDR3 is made up of 15 amino acids. The CDR3 protein is CASSNRGPGANVLTF. CDR3 sequence (DNA): TGTGCCAGTAGTAACAGGGGGCCGGGGGCCAACGTCCTGACTTTC.

This chain uses TRBV5-4 with TRBJ2-2; possible D gene TRBD2, 6 bases. The ends were cut back, 1 base at V and 5 bases at J, with 12 bases in the middle. The CDR3 sequence is 15 residues long. The germline V gene encodes CDR1 SGHNT and CDR2 YYREEE (reference sequence). The CDR3 sequence is CASSLNGEVTGELFF. Here the CDR3 DNA reads TGTGCCAGCAGCTTGAATGGGGAGGTTACCGGGGAGCTGTTTTTT.

The J gene is TRBJ2-2, the V gene TRBV29-1, with TRBD2 as a possible D gene (7 bases). The CDR3 is 14 amino acids. V lost 3 bases and J 2 bases, leaving 10 bases between the germline ends. The germline V gene encodes CDR1 SQVTM and CDR2 ANQGSEA. DNA for the CDR3: TGCAGCGTTGAGGGGGGGCCAAACACCGGGGAGCTGTTTTTT. Its protein product is CSVEGGPNTGELFF.

The chain joins TRBV10-3 to TRBJ2-4; TRBD2 agrees at 7 bases. The CDR3 covers 13 residues. Germline trimming cut 8 bases from V and 3 bases from J; bases unmatched to any gene: 4. Germline CDR1 and CDR2: ENHRY and SYGVKD. The CDR3 nucleotides read TGTGCCATCGCGGGGGAGGGCAAAAACATTCAGTACTTC. It codes for CAIAGEGKNIQYF.

The chain recombines TRBV27 with TRBJ1-3; TRBD1 might be the D (6 bases). Trimming left V 6 bases short and J 1 base short, with 19 bases between. The CDR3 loop spans 17 amino acids. The germline V gene encodes CDR1 MNHEY and CDR2 SMNVEV (reference sequence). CDR3 protein: CASSPGAGGLSGNTIYF. The CDR3 bases are TGTGCCAGCAGCCCAGGGGCCGGAGGCTTGTCTGGAAACACCATATATTTT.

About this clone: One junction end does not reproduce the germline sequence, and a read error may be involved. The genes are TRBV3-1 (or the pseudogene TRBV3-2) and TRBJ2-7; a possible D gene is TRBD2 (5 bases). The germline V gene encodes CDR1 LGHDT and CDR2 YNNKEL (reference sequence). There are 12 residues in the CDR3. The DNA for the CDR3 is TGTGCCAGCAGCCAAGAGGGCCGGGAAGCGCACTTC. Its protein is CASSQEGREAHF.

The chain is built from TRBV29-1 and TRBJ1-4; tentatively, D is TRBD1 (5 bases). Germline CDR1 SQVTM, CDR2 ANQGSEA. The CDR3 has 13 amino acids. Trimming left V 7 bases short and J 7 bases short, with 16 bases between. The CDR3 DNA is TGCAGCGCCTCCACCGGGACTGGTGAAAAACTGTTTTTT. Its protein is CSASTGTGEKLFF. The complete variable domain, with remaining parts taken from reference TRBV29-1 and TRBJ1-4, reads SAVISQKPSRDICQRGTSLTIQCQVDSQVTMMFWYRQQPGQSLTLIATANQGSEATYESGFVIDKFPISRPNLTFSTLTVSNMSPEDSSIYLCSASTGTGEKLFFGSGTQLSVL.

V gene TRBV18 combines with J gene TRBJ2-5; 10 bases are a match to TRBD2. CDR1 KGHSH and CDR2 LQKENI come from the germline V gene. The V and J ends lost 3 bases and 4 bases, in that order; junction bases with no gene match: 8. The CDR3 consists of 16 residues. DNA of the CDR3: TGTGCCAGCTCACCTACCGGGACTAGCGTCGGAGAGACCCAGTACTTC. This codes for CASSPTGTSVGETQYF.

The chain carries TRBV11-3 and TRBJ2-1; 7 bases line up with TRBD2. This CDR3 contains 16 residues. Trimming took 5 bases from V and 4 from J; bases not matched to a gene: 11. Germline lookup yields CDR1 SGHNT and CDR2 YENEEA. As DNA, the CDR3 is TGTGCCAGCAGCCGAGGGGCCAGCGGGGCTTACAATGAGCAGTTCTTC. Its protein is CASSRGASGAYNEQFF.

V gene TRBV15 combines with J gene TRBJ2-7; 9 bases match TRBD1. V trimming: 3 bases; J trimming: 5 bases; junction bases outside the gene matches: 5. Looked up from germline, CDR1 is LNHNV and CDR2 is YYDKDF (reference sequence). This CDR3 contains 14 residues. CDR3: CATSRGQGGNEQYF. Written as DNA, the CDR3 is TGTGCCACCAGCAGGGGACAGGGCGGGAACGAGCAGTACTTC.

This clone was counted between two and nine times. The chain is built from TRBV2 and TRBJ1-1; TRBD1 aligns across 7 bases. This CDR3 is built from 18 residues. CDR1 and CDR2 (germline): SNHLY, FYNNEI. V shed 1 base and J 2 bases; nucleotides not matched to a gene: 13. The CDR3 is CASSEGRQGLQSNTEAFF. The CDR3 DNA is TGTGCCAGCAGTGAAGGACGACAGGGCCTTCAGTCTAACACTGAAGCTTTCTTT.

The chain combines TRBV9 with TRBJ1-4, with a tentative D call TRBD1 (6 bases). CDR3 size: 15 residues. Germline CDR1 is SGDLS and CDR2 is YYNGEE. V was shortened by 0 bases and J by 3 bases, with 9 bases between the two germline ends. CDR3 in amino acids: CASSVGTEANEKLFF. Written as DNA, the CDR3 is TGTGCCAGCAGCGTAGGGACAGAAGCTAATGAAAAACTGTTTTTT.

This clone was seen only once. The chain has TRBV9 and TRBJ1-1, with D uncertain. The V gene lost 0 bases and the J gene lost 3 bases, with 18 bases spanning the gap. CDR3 length: 17 amino acids. Germline V CDR1 and CDR2: SGDLS, YYNGEE. CDR3 coding DNA: TGTGCCAGCAGCGTAGGACTGGCTTCGGCGGGATACACTGAAGCTTTCTTT. It is translated as CASSVGLASAGYTEAFF.